These 31 T cell receptor beta chains were sequenced from one sample in a study of T cell responses to AZD1222 COVID-19 vaccine. Here immunoSEQ multiplex PCR was the method, and the copy in TCRdb shows in-frame clones only, minus some. This sample has 70,000 or so clones, with around four fifths found just once. The material sequenced was peripheral blood, taken 28 days after the second AZD1222 dose. The source is an adult who received the AZD1222 COVID-19 vaccine.

The chain combines TRBV2 with TRBJ1-4; D is uncertain. CDR1 SNHLY and CDR2 FYNNEI come from the germline V gene. V lost 5 bases, J lost 5 bases, and 12 bases lay in between. The CDR3 has 14 residues. The CDR3 DNA sequence: TGTGCCAGCAGTCCCAGACTGTGGAATGAAAAACTGTTTTTT. Protein: CASSPRLWNEKLFF.

The rearrangement uses TRBV12-3 or TRBV12-4 and TRBJ1-2, with D perhaps TRBD1 (5 bases). The V and J ends lost 6 bases and 6 bases respectively, with 11 bases between them. This CDR3 region has 12 residues. CDR3 amino acids: CASSEGWDGYTF. The CDR3 DNA follows: TGTGCCAGCAGCGAGGGGTGGGATGGCTACACCTTC.

This clone was counted a single time. The V call is TRBV6-5, the J call TRBJ2-7, with 7 bases matching TRBD2. The V gene end was trimmed by 6 bases and the J gene end by 2 bases; junction bases not matched to a gene: 7. The CDR3 sequence is 14 residues long. Germline-derived CDR1 and CDR2 are MNHEY and SVGAGI. CDR3 coding DNA: TGTGCCAGCAGCATCTCTAGCGGACCCTACGAGCAGTACTTC. Translated: CASSISSGPYEQYF.

The chain couples TRBV6-5 to TRBJ2-7, with 9 bases matching TRBD1. Germline loops: CDR1 MNHEY, CDR2 SVGAGI. The trim removed 4 bases at V and 5 bases at J, leaving 6 bases unmatched. The CDR3 is 14 amino acids. Here the CDR3 DNA reads TGTGCCAGCAGTTTCCGGGACAGGGTACACGAGCAGTACTTC. This codes for CASSFRDRVHEQYF.

The V and J genes are TRBV19 and TRBJ1-1, with D uncertain. Per germline, CDR1 LNHDA and CDR2 SQIVND (reference sequence). V shed 3 bases and J shed 2 bases, with 7 bases lying between them. The CDR3 is 13 residues long. CDR3 residues: CASSIRDNTEAFF. CDR3 DNA: TGTGCCAGTAGTATCAGAGATAACACTGAAGCTTTCTTT.

This chain links TRBV19 with TRBJ2-1, with D perhaps TRBD2 (5 bases). The V end was cut by 4 bases, the J end by 4 bases, with 17 bases between. The CDR3 consists of 16 residues. Germline CDR1 is LNHDA and CDR2 is SQIVND (reference sequence). CDR3: CASSRTIPTGYNEQFF. The CDR3 DNA follows: TGTGCCAGTAGTAGGACGATCCCGACGGGGTACAATGAGCAGTTCTTC.

This chain connects TRBV11-2 to TRBJ1-5; possibly TRBD1 for D (5 bases). There are 14 residues in the CDR3. V shed 0 bases and J shed 10 bases, with 13 bases lying between them. CDR1 SGHAT and CDR2 FQNNGV come from the germline V gene. CDR3 amino acids: CASSLDHLGEPQHF. The CDR3 DNA sequence: TGTGCCAGCAGCTTAGACCACTTGGGGGAACCCCAGCATTTT.

The V gene is TRBV5-5, the J gene TRBJ1-2; weak D call: TRBD1 (6 bases). Germline V gives CDR1 SGHKS, CDR2 YYEKEE (reference sequence). The CDR3 contains 13 residues. V lost 2 bases and J 4 bases, leaving 9 bases between the germline ends. The CDR3 region is CASSFDRFYGYTF. For the CDR3, the DNA is TGTGCCAGCAGCTTTGACAGGTTCTATGGCTACACCTTC.

The V call is TRBV28, the J call TRBJ1-4; 7 bases align to TRBD1. Germline V gene sequence: CDR1 MDHEN, CDR2 SYDVKM. Trimming cost V 4 bases and J 6 bases; bases outside gene matches: 11. The CDR3 covers 16 residues. CDR3 residues: CASSWDIRGLHEKLFF. The CDR3 nucleotides are TGTGCCAGCAGTTGGGACATAAGGGGGCTTCATGAAAAACTGTTTTTT.

This clone was recorded a few times. The V and J genes are TRBV27 and TRBJ1-1; D call uncertain. This CDR3 has 14 amino acids. Germline CDR1 is MNHEY and CDR2 is SMNVEV (reference sequence). V lost 0 bases and J lost 4, with 9 bases in between. The CDR3: CASSLSGFSTEAFF. The CDR3 nucleotides are TGTGCCAGCAGTTTATCAGGCTTTTCCACTGAAGCTTTCTTT.

The CDR3 sequence is CASTQEVSYNEQFF. The CDR3 nucleotides read TGTGCCAGCACTCAAGAGGTTAGTTACAATGAGCAGTTCTTC. The rearrangement links TRBV2 to TRBJ2-1; D unclear. Germline V gene lookup returns CDR1 SNHLY and CDR2 FYNNEI. V lost 7 bases, J lost 4 bases, and 14 bases lay in between. This CDR3 has 14 residues.

The V call is TRBV2, the J call TRBJ1-1, with 8 bases that match TRBD1. Germline loops: CDR1 SNHLY, CDR2 FYNNEI. The V segment lost 2 bases and the J segment 5 bases; nucleotides outside the gene matches: 7. This CDR3 is built from 15 residues. In DNA, the CDR3 is TGTGCCAGCAGTGAACAGGGGGCGCCGGGGACTGAAGCTTTCTTT. Protein sequence: CASSEQGAPGTEAFF.

V and J are TRBV25-1 and TRBJ1-1; no clear D. This CDR3 has 14 residues. Germline CDR1 is MGHDK and CDR2 is SYGVNS. V lost 6 bases and J lost 3, with 14 bases in between. CDR3 DNA sequence: TGTGCCAGCAGACCGGACGGATTTTACACTGAAGCTTTCTTT. Its protein product is CASRPDGFYTEAFF. Filled out from reference TRBV25-1 and TRBJ1-1, the complete variable domain reads EADIYQTPRYLVIGTGKKITLECSQTMGHDKMYWYQQDPGMELHLIHYSYGVNSTEKGDLSSESTVSRIRTEHFPLTLESARPSHTSQYLCASRPDGFYTEAFFGQGTRLTVV.

This chain joins TRBV10-1 and TRBJ2-2, with TRBD2 as a possible D gene (6 bases). CDR1 and CDR2 from the germline V gene are WNHNN and SYGVQD (reference sequence). This CDR3 spans 16 amino acids. V lost 3 bases and J 2 bases, leaving 13 bases between the germline ends. The CDR3 DNA follows: TGCGCCAGCAGTGACTTCGGGGGAGAAAACACCGGGGAGCTGTTTTTT. Residues: CASSDFGGENTGELFF.

This chain uses TRBV7-8 with TRBJ1-4; TRBD1 is a possible D gene (5 bases). Trimming took off 4 bases at V and 6 bases at J, with 18 bases between the two ends. Germline CDR1 SGHVS, CDR2 FQNEAQ. The CDR3 contains 16 residues. CDR3 amino acids: CASSSPIGIGDEKLFF. The CDR3 DNA is TGTGCCAGCAGCTCACCTATCGGGATAGGGGATGAAAAACTGTTTTTT.

V and J are TRBV6-5 and TRBJ2-2; D perhaps matches TRBD1 (7 bases). This CDR3 has 16 residues. With 2 bases removed from V and 4 bases from J, the gap between germline ends came to 14 bases. Germline V gives CDR1 MNHEY, CDR2 SVGAGI. CDR3 protein: CASSYTGDRRTGELFF. The DNA for the CDR3 is TGTGCCAGCAGTTACACGGGGGACAGACGCACCGGGGAGCTGTTTTTT.

The rearrangement links TRBV3-1 (or the pseudogene TRBV3-2) to TRBJ1-2, with D hard to call. The CDR3 length is 12 residues. V gave up 1 base and J gave up 7 bases, with 7 bases separating them. Germline assignment: CDR1 LGHDT and CDR2 YNNKEL (reference sequence). In nucleotides, the CDR3 is TGTGCCAGCAGCCAAGCCGGGGTTGGCTACACCTTC. Protein: CASSQAGVGYTF.

The rearrangement uses TRBV29-1 and TRBJ2-2; 7 nucleotides align to TRBD1. The CDR3 runs to 13 residues. J was trimmed by 7 bases and V by 7 bases; bases with no gene match: 9. The germline V gene encodes CDR1 SQVTM and CDR2 ANQGSEA. The CDR3 DNA sequence: TGCAGCGCCGCCGACAGGGTGGGCGGGGAGCTGTTTTTT. Encoded protein: CSAADRVGGELFF.

The rearrangement joins TRBV29-1 to TRBJ1-1; D gene uncertain. The length of the CDR3 is 12 residues. Trimming took off 3 bases at V and 0 bases at J, with 5 bases between the two ends. Germline V gene data show CDR1 as SQVTM and CDR2 as ANQGSEA. The CDR3 DNA follows: TGCAGCGTTGAGAAGGTGAACACTGAAGCTTTCTTT. Translating it yields CSVEKVNTEAFF.

The chain recombines TRBV18 with TRBJ2-7; D perhaps matches TRBD1 (5 bases). Trimming shortened V by 4 bases and J by 3 bases, and 19 bases separated the two germline ends. CDR3 length: 16 residues. Per germline, CDR1 KGHSH and CDR2 LQKENI. The CDR3: CASSRIPGQEFYEQYF. DNA for the CDR3: TGTGCCAGCTCACGGATCCCCGGACAAGAATTCTACGAGCAGTACTTC. The full variable domain, in which reference TRBV18 and TRBJ2-7 provide the parts outside the CDR3, is NAGVMQNPRHLVRRRGQEARLRCSPMKGHSHVYWYRQLPEEGLKFMVYLQKENIIDESGMPKERFSAEFPKEGPSILRIQQVVRGDSAAYFCASSRIPGQEFYEQYFGPGTRLTVT.

The V and J genes are TRBV5-1 and TRBJ2-7; 12 nucleotides align to TRBD1. Trimming at V came to 4 bases and at J to 5 bases, leaving 4 bases not matched to a gene. The germline V gene has CDR1 SGHRS and CDR2 YFSETQ. CDR3 size: 14 residues. The CDR3 DNA reads as TGCGCCAGCAGCCCCGGGACAGGGGGCCACGAGCAGTACTTC. Translated, it gives CASSPGTGGHEQYF.

V is TRBV20-1 and J is TRBJ1-2; D is undetermined. This CDR3 contains 13 residues. Trimming left V 3 bases short and J 4 bases short, with 12 bases between. The germline CDR1 and CDR2 sequences are DFQATT and SNEGSKA (reference sequence). The CDR3 spells CSASRQLPYGYTF. As DNA, the CDR3 is TGCAGTGCTAGTAGGCAGCTGCCCTATGGCTACACCTTC.

The rearrangement joins TRBV9 to TRBJ1-1, with D possibly matching TRBD1 (6 bases). Germline V gene data show CDR1 as SGDLS and CDR2 as YYNGEE. Trimming pared 4 bases from V and 5 bases from J, leaving 12 bases between. The CDR3 has 13 amino acids. This chain's CDR3 is CASSFEGGTEAFF. CDR3 DNA sequence: TGTGCCAGCAGCTTTGAGGGGGGAACTGAAGCTTTCTTT.

CDR3: CASSQGAETQYF. CDR3 DNA: TGTGCCAGCTCCCAGGGGGCGGAGACCCAGTACTTC. This rearrangement joins TRBV27 to TRBJ2-5; 8 bases line up with TRBD1. Germline-derived CDR1 and CDR2 are MNHEY and SMNVEV (reference sequence). This CDR3 spans 12 amino acids. Trimming removed 8 bases from V and 5 bases from J; junction bases left unmatched: 4.

This chain joins TRBV6-5 and TRBJ1-5; D may be TRBD1 (6 bases). Germline CDR1 reads MNHEY; CDR2 reads SVGAGI. Trimming cost V 6 bases and J 5 bases, with 11 bases left between them. This CDR3 contains 13 residues. The CDR3: CASREDRHQPQHF. The CDR3 DNA follows: TGTGCCAGCAGAGAGGACAGACATCAGCCCCAGCATTTT.

This clone has a handful of counts. V and J are TRBV12-3 or TRBV12-4 and TRBJ2-7, with D uncertain. Deletions cut 4 bases from V and 9 bases from J, with 16 bases between. CDR3 length equals 13 residues. The CDR3 loop is CASSSATGVRQYF. In DNA, the CDR3 is TGTGCCAGCAGTTCTGCCACCGGAGTTCGGCAGTACTTC.

This chain links TRBV7-3 with TRBJ1-1; D gene ambiguous. Deletions cut 5 bases from V and 1 base from J, with 11 bases between. The CDR3 has 14 residues. Germline V gives CDR1 SGHTA, CDR2 FQGTGA. Written as DNA, the CDR3 is TGTGCCAGCAGCCAAATGGTAGGGAACACTGAAGCTTTCTTT. It yields the protein CASSQMVGNTEAFF. Filled out from reference TRBV7-3 and TRBJ1-1, the complete variable domain reads GAGVSQTPSNKVTEKGKYVELRCDPISGHTALYWYRQSLGQGPEFLIYFQGTGAADDSGLPNDRFFAVRPEGSVSTLKIQRTERGDSAVYLCASSQMVGNTEAFFGQGTRLTVV.

The chain couples TRBV6-5 to TRBJ1-2; TRBD1 might be the D (6 bases). CDR1 is MNHEY, CDR2 SVGAGI, per germline. The CDR3 length is 16 residues. V lost 4 bases, J lost 3 bases, and 18 bases lay in between. CDR3 loop: CASSSGGAGEDYGYTF. DNA of the CDR3: TGTGCCAGCAGTTCCGGGGGGGCCGGGGAGGACTATGGCTACACCTTC.

The V and J genes are TRBV7-9 and TRBJ2-7; 9 bases are shared with TRBD2. The CDR3 extends over 13 amino acids. V lost 5 bases and J lost 2; bases outside the gene matches: 1. From germline, CDR1 is SEHNR and CDR2 FQNEAQ (reference sequence). The CDR3 protein is CASSPSGAYEQYF. Here the CDR3 DNA reads TGTGCCAGCAGCCCTAGCGGGGCCTACGAGCAGTACTTC.

This chain connects TRBV5-4 to TRBJ2-1, with D perhaps matching TRBD2 (5 bases). The V gene lost 0 bases and the J gene lost 14 bases, with 15 bases spanning the gap. The CDR3 runs to 13 residues. CDR1 is SGHNT and CDR2 is YYREEE in the germline V gene (reference sequence). The CDR3 sequence is CASSLDIYPGKFF. CDR3 in DNA: TGTGCCAGCAGCTTGGATATTTACCCGGGAAAGTTCTTC.

The chain has TRBV7-8 and TRBJ2-7; D gene uncertain. V was trimmed by 5 bases and J by 4 bases, leaving 6 bases between them. From germline, CDR1 is SGHVS and CDR2 FQNEAQ. The CDR3 sequence is 11 residues long. CDR3 loop: CASSVSYEQYF. The CDR3 DNA sequence: TGTGCCAGCAGCGTATCTTACGAGCAGTACTTC.